The present T cell receptor beta chain was sequenced within a study of T cell responses to AZD1222 COVID-19 vaccine. Turning to the study itself: Second-dose timings of about 4 or about 12 weeks were pooled. Study-wide results and limits: An increase in Spike-specific TCR breadth and depth was observed after two AZD1222 doses. Nearly half of spike-specific TCRs reportedly target unmutated variant regions.

CDR1 and CDR2 (germline): MNHEY, SVGAGI. The CDR3 has 13 residues. V lost 6 bases and J 1 base, leaving 7 bases between the germline ends. Regarding this clone: Its antigen is undetermined.

Sequencing was performed with immunoSEQ multiplex PCR; in TCRdb, only in-frame clones are kept and a portion is missing. The sample gives 150,000 to 200,000 clones, roughly 94% of which show up once; approximately 0.64% is in the top ten. The chain is built from TRBV6-5 and TRBJ2-1, with no clear D. This receptor was obtained from an adult in good health. The source material was peripheral blood, sampled on day 0 of AZD1222 vaccination. CDR3: CASSATSYNEQFF. As DNA, the CDR3 is TGTGCCAGCAGCGCGACTTCCTACAATGAGCAGTTCTTC.